The 31 T cell receptor beta chains listed next were all sequenced from one sample in a study of OX40 agonist ivuxolimab in advanced cancers. Generated by immunoSEQ multiplex PCR, the TCRdb table keeps only in-frame clones and is missing some. The sample records about 54,000 clones, approximately 85% being singletons. The sequences come from CD4+ or CD8+ T cells sorted from blood, collected in a trial of the OX40 agonist ivuxolimab. The receptor set was obtained from an adult with an advanced solid tumor such as melanoma, head and neck, liver or kidney cancer.

For this clone: The same CDR3 can be traced to other DNA sequences in this sample. The chain links TRBV19 to TRBJ1-1, with unresolved D. V lost 3 bases to trimming and J lost 1 base, with 6 bases between them. Germline values: CDR1 LNHDA, CDR2 SQIVND (reference sequence). This CDR3 is 13 amino acids long. Here the CDR3 reads CASSISTNTEAFF. CDR3 DNA sequence: TGTGCCAGTAGTATTTCAACGAACACTGAAGCTTTCTTT.

The V and J genes are TRBV5-1 and TRBJ1-1; 9 bases fit TRBD1. In germline, CDR1 is SGHRS, CDR2 YFSETQ. The V gene end was trimmed by 0 bases and the J gene end by 4 bases; junction bases not matched to a gene: 4. The CDR3 is 15 residues long. For the CDR3, the DNA is TGCGCCAGCAGCTTGGAAACAGGGGGCTTCACTGAAGCTTTCTTT. It translates to CASSLETGGFTEAFF.

V gene TRBV5-5 combines with J gene TRBJ1-4; D remains ambiguous. This CDR3 contains 14 residues. Germline assignment: CDR1 SGHKS and CDR2 YYEKEE (reference sequence). The germline V and J ends were trimmed by 0 bases and 7 bases, with 10 bases remaining between them. The chain's CDR3 is CASSLGSGGEKLFF. The DNA for the CDR3 is TGTGCCAGCAGCTTGGGGTCGGGAGGTGAAAAACTGTTTTTT.

V and J are TRBV28 and TRBJ2-7; tentative D call: TRBD1 (6 bases). The CDR3 totals 14 residues. V lost 3 bases to trimming and J lost 6 bases, with 15 bases between them. The germline V gene has CDR1 MDHEN and CDR2 SYDVKM. The CDR3 nucleotides read TGTGCCAGCAGTTTGAGGCAGGGGACGGGCGAGCAGTACTTC. This codes for CASSLRQGTGEQYF. The full variable domain, with the rest looked up from reference TRBV28 and TRBJ2-7, is DVKVTQSSRYLVKRTGEKVFLECVQDMDHENMFWYRQDPGLGLRLIYFSYDVKMKEKGDIPEGYSVSREKKERFSLILESASTNQTSMYLCASSLRQGTGEQYFGPGTRLTVT.

As DNA, the CDR3 is TGCGCCAGCAGCTCGGCGGGGGCCAAAAACATTCAGTACTTC. This encodes CASSSAGAKNIQYF. The genes are TRBV5-1 and TRBJ2-4, with D perhaps matching TRBD2 (6 bases). Trimming removed 3 bases from V and 1 base from J, with 8 bases in between. This CDR3 contains 14 residues. From germline, CDR1 is SGHRS and CDR2 YFSETQ.

The chain joins TRBV9 to TRBJ1-4, with D unresolved. Per germline, CDR1 SGDLS and CDR2 YYNGEE. V lost 0 bases and J 0 bases, leaving 6 bases between the germline ends. The CDR3 loop spans 15 amino acids. CDR3 region: CASSVATATNEKLFF. In nucleotides, the CDR3 is TGTGCCAGCAGCGTAGCAACCGCAACTAATGAAAAACTGTTTTTT.

This sequence joins TRBV28 and TRBJ1-5; D gene uncertain. With 4 bases removed from V and 4 bases from J, the gap between germline ends came to 11 bases. Looked up from germline, CDR1 is MDHEN and CDR2 is SYDVKM. This CDR3 spans 14 amino acids. The CDR3 sequence is CASSSGITNQPQHF. The CDR3 DNA is TGTGCCAGCAGTTCCGGGATTACAAATCAGCCCCAGCATTTT.

The genes are TRBV15 and TRBJ2-2; D call uncertain. The germline V and J ends were trimmed by 0 bases and 0 bases, with 5 bases remaining between them. The CDR3 loop spans 15 amino acids. Per germline, CDR1 LNHNV and CDR2 YYDKDF (reference sequence). In nucleotides, the CDR3 is TGTGCCACCAGCAGAGACCGGGCGAACACCGGGGAGCTGTTTTTT. This sequence encodes CATSRDRANTGELFF.

This sequence joins TRBV10-2 and TRBJ2-7; TRBD2 matches 7 bases. The germline gives CDR1 WSHSY, CDR2 SAAADI. There are 15 residues in the CDR3. The V gene end was trimmed by 2 bases and the J gene end by 1 base; junction bases not matched to a gene: 5. The CDR3 region is CASSEGGGISYEQYF. DNA of the CDR3: TGCGCCAGCAGTGAGGGGGGAGGGATATCCTACGAGCAGTACTTC.

The chain is built from TRBV2 and TRBJ1-5; TRBD1 aligns across 11 bases. Germline lookup yields CDR1 SNHLY and CDR2 FYNNEI. Losses at the gene ends were 5 bases for V and 6 bases for J; bases not matched to a gene: 3. The CDR3 spans 14 residues. This chain's CDR3 is CASSSGQGGQPQHF. The CDR3 DNA reads TGTGCCAGCAGTTCGGGACAGGGGGGTCAGCCCCAGCATTTT.

The V call is TRBV19, the J call TRBJ1-2; D is possibly TRBD1 (6 bases). This CDR3 has 13 residues. With 0 bases removed from V and 8 bases from J, the gap between germline ends came to 10 bases. CDR1 and CDR2 (germline): LNHDA, SQIVND (reference sequence). In DNA form, the CDR3 reads TGTGCCAGTAGTATAGAGGGGGCGCGAGGCTACACCTTC. This sequence encodes CASSIEGARGYTF.

There are a few counts of this clone. The chain combines TRBV7-6 with TRBJ2-3; no clear D gene. The V end was cut by 1 base, the J end by 0 bases, with 14 bases between. The CDR3 has 17 amino acids. Germline CDR1 SGHVS, CDR2 FNYEAQ. CDR3 DNA sequence: TGTGCCAGCAGCTTAGGGGTCTCGCAAGCCAGCACAGATACGCAGTATTTT. As protein: CASSLGVSQASTDTQYF.

This chain uses TRBV11-2 with TRBJ1-2; weak D call: TRBD1 (5 bases). Germline V CDR1 and CDR2: SGHAT, FQNNGV. The CDR3 totals 14 residues. V was pared by 2 bases and J by 5 bases, with 12 bases between. CDR3 amino acids: CASSLRQSNYGYTF. The CDR3 DNA reads TGTGCCAGCAGCTTACGACAGTCCAATTATGGCTACACCTTC.

V usage is TRBV29-1 and J usage is TRBJ2-3, with D maybe TRBD1 (5 bases). This CDR3 has 12 amino acids. V was trimmed by 4 bases and J by 5 bases, leaving 10 bases between them. CDR1 and CDR2 (germline): SQVTM, ANQGSEA. The CDR3 sequence: CSVVREVDTQYF. As DNA, the CDR3 is TGCAGCGTTGTCAGGGAAGTAGATACGCAGTATTTT.

The chain recombines TRBV19 with TRBJ2-1, with TRBD2 matching over 11 bases. This CDR3 is built from 16 residues. Germline CDR1 and CDR2: LNHDA and SQIVND (reference sequence). J was trimmed by 0 bases and V by 5 bases; bases with no gene match: 3. The CDR3 DNA sequence: TGTGCCAGTAGTCCTAGCGGGAGGAGCTCCTACAATGAGCAGTTCTTC. This gives the protein CASSPSGRSSYNEQFF.

This rearrangement joins TRBV30 to TRBJ1-6; D might be TRBD1 (5 bases). Germline loops: CDR1 GTSNPN, CDR2 SVGIG (reference sequence). Trimming stripped 0 bases from V and 10 bases from J, with 13 bases between. The length of the CDR3 is 14 residues. Here the CDR3 reads CAWSVGQGGSPLHF. The DNA for the CDR3 is TGTGCCTGGAGTGTGGGGCAGGGTGGATCACCCCTCCACTTT.

In DNA form, the CDR3 reads TGTGCCAGCAGCTCGGGACGGAGAGTGACTGGGGCCAACGTCCTGACTTTC. Translating gives CASSSGRRVTGANVLTF. The chain has TRBV7-9 and TRBJ2-6; D is tentatively TRBD1 or TRBD2 (5 bases each). Per germline, CDR1 SEHNR and CDR2 FQNEAQ (reference sequence). This CDR3 is 17 amino acids long. Trimming stripped 4 bases from V and 2 bases from J, with 15 bases between. Combining the CDR3 with reference TRBV7-9 and TRBJ2-6 gives the whole variable domain DTGVSQNPRHKITKRGQNVTFRCDPISEHNRLYWYRQTLGQGPEFLTYFQNEAQLEKSRLLSDRFSAERPKGSFSTLEIQRTEQGDSAMYLCASSSGRRVTGANVLTFGAGSRLTVL.

CDR3: CASSRGLAGVYATDTQYF. CDR3 nucleotides: TGCGCCAGCAGCCGCGGACTAGCGGGAGTCTATGCAACAGATACGCAGTATTTT. J is TRBJ2-3 and V is TRBV4-1; 13 bases align to TRBD2. The J segment lost 3 bases and the V segment lost 4 bases, leaving 10 bases of the junction unmatched. The CDR3 totals 18 residues. Germline CDR1 reads MGHRA; CDR2 reads YSYEKL.

The chain employs TRBV2 and TRBJ2-4, with 14 positions matching TRBD2. The CDR3 spans 16 residues. With 10 bases clipped from V and 6 bases from J, the junction kept 11 bases outside the gene matches. Germline V gene lookup returns CDR1 SNHLY and CDR2 FYNNEI. The CDR3 coding sequence is TGTGCCACCCAGACTAGCGGGAGGGCCGACCCAAACATTCAGTACTTC. As protein: CATQTSGRADPNIQYF.

The chain uses TRBV7-9 and TRBJ1-3; 7 bases align to TRBD1. CDR1 SEHNR and CDR2 FQNEAQ come from the germline V gene (reference sequence). Trimming took 6 bases from V and 4 from J; bases not matched to a gene: 15. There are 17 residues in the CDR3. CDR3 DNA sequence: TGTGCCAGCAGGAGCACTACAGGGGTGTTCGAAGGAAACACCATATATTTT. This sequence encodes CASRSTTGVFEGNTIYF.

V and J are TRBV2 and TRBJ1-2; D remains unclear. V shed 3 bases and J shed 8 bases, with 13 bases lying between them. Germline assignment: CDR1 SNHLY and CDR2 FYNNEI. This CDR3 contains 13 residues. The CDR3 coding sequence is TGTGCCAGCAGTGATGGACTGGGGAGAGGCTACACCTTC. Its translation: CASSDGLGRGYTF.

V and J are TRBV19 and TRBJ2-5; D not resolved. This CDR3 is built from 11 residues. V lost 6 bases, J lost 4 bases, and 6 bases lay in between. CDR1 is LNHDA, CDR2 SQIVND, per germline (reference sequence). CDR3 sequence reads: CASRWGETQYF. DNA of the CDR3: TGTGCCAGTAGGTGGGGAGAGACCCAGTACTTC.

The chain recombines TRBV5-6 with TRBJ1-1; TRBD1 matches 8 bases. V lost 2 bases, J lost 3 bases, and 9 bases stayed unmatched. This CDR3 spans 16 amino acids. Looked up from germline, CDR1 is SGHDT and CDR2 is YYEEEE. DNA of the CDR3: TGTGCCAGCAGCTTAGACAGGGGCGGTGGGGACACTGAAGCTTTCTTT. Amino acids: CASSLDRGGGDTEAFF.

Here the CDR3 DNA reads TGTGCCAGCAGCCCCGCCGGGACCAGGGGGGGCGAGCAGTACTTC. Encoded protein: CASSPAGTRGGEQYF. The chain couples TRBV11-3 to TRBJ2-7; tentatively, D is TRBD1 or TRBD2 (7 bases each). Germline CDR1 is SGHNT and CDR2 is YENEEA. V was cut by 5 bases and J by 6 bases, with 20 bases left in between. The CDR3 spans 15 residues.

This chain joins TRBV19 and TRBJ2-6; 8 nucleotides align to TRBD1. V shed 5 bases and J 6 bases; nucleotides not matched to a gene: 12. The CDR3 runs 17 residues. Germline V gives CDR1 LNHDA, CDR2 SQIVND (reference sequence). This CDR3 reads CASSRRGLSAKANVLTF. The CDR3 region has the DNA TGTGCCAGTAGTCGCAGGGGGCTGTCAGCTAAGGCCAACGTCCTGACTTTC.

V and J are TRBV7-2 and TRBJ2-5, with a possible D match to TRBD2 (5 bases). The CDR3 has 15 residues. Germline CDR1 SGHTA, CDR2 FQGNSA. The ends were cut back, 4 bases at V and 2 bases at J, with 14 bases in the middle. The CDR3 region has the DNA TGTGCCAGCAGCTCCCCCCTCGGGAATCAAGAGACCCAGTACTTC. It specifies CASSSPLGNQETQYF.

This clone showed up just a few times. The chain recombines TRBV27 with TRBJ1-1; possible D gene TRBD1, 5 bases. CDR1 is MNHEY and CDR2 is SMNVEV in the germline V gene (reference sequence). Trimming took 3 bases from V and 11 from J, leaving 19 bases between them. The CDR3 has 14 amino acids. CDR3 amino acids: CASSFSGRDREAFF. CDR3 bases: TGTGCCAGCAGTTTTTCCGGACGGGACCGGGAGGCTTTCTTT.

J is TRBJ1-5 and V is TRBV4-1, with 12 bases aligning to TRBD1. This CDR3 spans 17 amino acids. V trimming: 3 bases; J trimming: 6 bases; junction bases outside the gene matches: 9. CDR1 is MGHRA, CDR2 YSYEKL, per germline. The CDR3 sequence is CASSHPGQGALFQPQHF. The DNA for the CDR3 is TGCGCCAGCAGCCACCCGGGACAGGGGGCTTTGTTTCAGCCCCAGCATTTT.

The chain carries TRBV1 and TRBJ1-4. TRBV1 is termed a pseudogene. The CDR3 totals 12 residues. The CDR3 bases are TGCACCAGCAGCCAGGGGCCGGGGAAAACTGTTTTT. Protein product: CTSSQGPGKTVF.

The V gene is TRBV10-1, the J gene TRBJ2-1; TRBD1 aligns across 7 bases. The length of the CDR3 is 14 residues. CDR1 WNHNN and CDR2 SYGVQD come from the germline V gene (reference sequence). J gave up 7 bases and V 5 bases, and 8 bases lay outside the gene matches. This CDR3 reads CASSSGTVLNEQFF. The CDR3 DNA follows: TGCGCCAGCAGTTCCGGGACAGTCCTTAATGAGCAGTTCTTC.

This sequence joins TRBV6-1 and TRBJ1-4, with D perhaps matching TRBD1 (5 bases). CDR3 length: 18 residues. The germline CDR1 and CDR2 sequences are MNHNS and SASEGT. Trimming took 1 base from V and 1 from J, leaving 16 bases between them. CDR3 nucleotide sequence: TGTGCCAGCAGTGAAGTGAGGGGACTAGGGAGAACTAATGAAAAACTGTTTTTT. This encodes CASSEVRGLGRTNEKLFF.